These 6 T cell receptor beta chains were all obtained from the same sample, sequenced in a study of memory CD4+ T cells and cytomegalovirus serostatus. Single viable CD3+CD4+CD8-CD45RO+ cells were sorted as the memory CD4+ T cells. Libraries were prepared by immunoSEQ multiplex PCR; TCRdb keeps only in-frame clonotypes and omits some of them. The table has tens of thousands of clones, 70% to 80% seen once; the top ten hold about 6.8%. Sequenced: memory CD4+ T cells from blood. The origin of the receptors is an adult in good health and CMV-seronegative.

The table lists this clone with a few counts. Written as DNA, the CDR3 is TGCGCCAGCAGGTGGGGGGTCCGCTACACCTTC. Protein sequence: CASRWGVRYTF. The chain couples TRBV23-1 to TRBJ1-2, with D possibly TRBD1 on 5 matching bases. TRBV23-1 is marked as an open reading frame, function uncertain. CDR3 length: 11 residues. V lost 6 bases and J lost 9, with 11 bases in between.

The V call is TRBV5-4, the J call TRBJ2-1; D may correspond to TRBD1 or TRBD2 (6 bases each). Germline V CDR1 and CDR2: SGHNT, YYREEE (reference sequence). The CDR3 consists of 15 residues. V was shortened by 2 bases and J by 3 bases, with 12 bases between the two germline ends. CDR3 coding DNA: TGTGCCAGCAGCTTATGGGGGGCGGGCTACAATGAGCAGTTCTTC. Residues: CASSLWGAGYNEQFF.

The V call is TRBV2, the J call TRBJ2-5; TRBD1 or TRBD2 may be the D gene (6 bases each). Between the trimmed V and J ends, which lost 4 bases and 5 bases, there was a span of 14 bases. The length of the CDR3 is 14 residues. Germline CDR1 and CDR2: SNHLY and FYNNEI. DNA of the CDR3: TGTGCCAGCAGTGTGGGGGGCCTTCGGGAGACCCAGTACTTC. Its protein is CASSVGGLRETQYF. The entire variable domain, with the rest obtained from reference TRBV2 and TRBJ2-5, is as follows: EPEVTQTPSHQVTQMGQEVILRCVPISNHLYFYWYRQILGQKVEFLVSFYNNEISEKSEIFDDQFSVERPDGSNFTLKIRSTKLEDSAMYFCASSVGGLRETQYFGPGTRLLVL.

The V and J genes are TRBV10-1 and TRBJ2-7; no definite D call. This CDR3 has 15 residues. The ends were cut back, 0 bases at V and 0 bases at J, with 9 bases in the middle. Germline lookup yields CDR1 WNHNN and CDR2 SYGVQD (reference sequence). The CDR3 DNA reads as TGCGCCAGCAGTGAGTCCAGTCTGATCTCCTACGAGCAGTACTTC. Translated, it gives CASSESSLISYEQYF.

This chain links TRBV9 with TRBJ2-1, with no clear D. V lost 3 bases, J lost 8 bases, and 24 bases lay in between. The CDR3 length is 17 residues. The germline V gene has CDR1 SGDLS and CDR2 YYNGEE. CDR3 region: CASSGSSSSRKVDEQFF. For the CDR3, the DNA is TGTGCCAGCAGCGGTTCCTCTTCGTCCCGTAAAGTCGATGAGCAGTTCTTC. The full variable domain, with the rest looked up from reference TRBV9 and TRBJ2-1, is DSGVTQTPKHLITATGQRVTLRCSPRSGDLSVYWYQQSLDQGLQFLIQYYNGEERAKGNILERFSAQQFPDLHSELNLSSLELGDSALYFCASSGSSSSRKVDEQFFGPGTRLTVL.

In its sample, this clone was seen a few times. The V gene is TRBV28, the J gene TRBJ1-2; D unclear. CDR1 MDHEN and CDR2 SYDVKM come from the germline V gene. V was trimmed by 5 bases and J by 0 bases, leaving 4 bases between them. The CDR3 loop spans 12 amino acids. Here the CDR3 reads CASSRANYGYTF. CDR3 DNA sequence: TGTGCCAGCAGTCGGGCTAACTATGGCTACACCTTC.